Presented here are 25 T cell receptor beta chains from one specimen sequenced in a study of shared clonotypes between healthy human individuals. Repertoires were generated with immunoSEQ multiplex PCR, while TCRdb's copy carries only in-frame clones and drops some. The table includes about 1.1 million clones, approximately 75% detected once. The sequenced sample consisted of memory CD4+ T cells from PBMCs. As for subset: CD45RA-negative fraction. The receptors shown here come from a man younger than 35 in good health. Some clones in this sample may be carry-over from other donors' samples.

V and J are TRBV7-9 and TRBJ2-3; 12 bases match TRBD2. Germline CDR1 reads SEHNR; CDR2 reads FQNEAQ (reference sequence). J was trimmed by 10 bases and V by 5 bases; bases with no gene match: 1. The CDR3 spans 12 residues. The CDR3 DNA reads as TGTGCCAGCAGCCGACTAGCGGGGGCGCAGTATTTT. Translating gives CASSRLAGAQYF.

This rearrangement joins TRBV7-9 to TRBJ2-4, with a weak D call TRBD1 (5 bases). The CDR3 length is 12 residues. V lost 4 bases to trimming and J lost 8 bases, with 9 bases between them. Germline V gene sequence: CDR1 SEHNR, CDR2 FQNEAQ (reference sequence). The CDR3: CASSSQGDIQYF. CDR3 nucleotide sequence: TGTGCCAGCAGCTCTCAAGGGGACATTCAGTACTTC.

The genes are TRBV19 and TRBJ2-2; 10 bases align to TRBD1. The germline gives CDR1 LNHDA, CDR2 SQIVND (reference sequence). The CDR3 is made up of 16 amino acids. Losses at the gene ends were 6 bases for V and 1 base for J; bases not matched to a gene: 5. CDR3 in DNA: TGTGCCAGTAGCCGGGACAGGGGTCGGAACACCGGGGAGCTGTTTTTT. The encoded protein is CASSRDRGRNTGELFF. The full variable domain, its missing parts supplied by reference TRBV19 and TRBJ2-2, is DGGITQSPKYLFRKEGQNVTLSCEQNLNHDAMYWYRQDPGQGLRLIYYSQIVNDFQKGDIAEGYSVSREKKESFPLTVTSAQKNPTAFYLCASSRDRGRNTGELFFGEGSRLTVL.

CDR3 amino acids: CASSQDRQSRETQYF. CDR3 nucleotide sequence: TGTGCCAGCAGCCAAGACAGACAGTCCCGGGAGACCCAGTACTTC. J is TRBJ2-5 and V is TRBV4-2; maybe TRBD1 (5 bases). The CDR3 totals 15 residues. V dropped 0 bases and J dropped 5 bases, with 13 bases sitting between them. CDR1 is LGHNA and CDR2 is YNFKEQ in the germline V gene.

This chain connects TRBV7-3 to TRBJ2-3, with 8 bases identical to TRBD1. Germline V gives CDR1 SGHTA, CDR2 FQGTGA. The CDR3 runs to 15 residues. J was trimmed by 1 base and V by 6 bases; bases with no gene match: 6. CDR3 region: CASSPQGVGTDTQYF. CDR3 coding DNA: TGTGCCAGCAGTCCACAGGGGGTGGGCACAGATACGCAGTATTTT.

The chain links TRBV6-1 to TRBJ1-2, with D possibly TRBD1 on 5 matching bases. CDR1 is MNHNS and CDR2 is SASEGT in the germline V gene. Trimming stripped 5 bases from V and 3 bases from J, with 10 bases between. The length of the CDR3 is 13 residues. The CDR3 nucleotides read TGTGCCAGCAGTAGGGACTACGACTATGGCTACACCTTC. It encodes CASSRDYDYGYTF.

V usage is TRBV7-2 and J usage is TRBJ2-2; the D gene is possibly TRBD2 (5 bases). This CDR3 contains 15 residues. Trimming left V 2 bases short and J 0 bases short, with 7 bases between. The germline CDR1 and CDR2 sequences are SGHTA and FQGNSA. CDR3 in amino acids: CASSLMGANTGELFF. The CDR3 coding sequence is TGTGCCAGCAGCTTAATGGGAGCGAACACCGGGGAGCTGTTTTTT.

The rearrangement links TRBV5-1 to TRBJ2-5, with D unclear. CDR3 length equals 13 residues. V lost 2 bases and J 8 bases, leaving 13 bases between the germline ends. Germline-derived CDR1 and CDR2 are SGHRS and YFSETQ. This chain's CDR3 is CASSLSPQPTQYF. The DNA of the CDR3 is TGCGCCAGCAGCTTATCCCCCCAGCCTACCCAGTACTTC.

The chain uses TRBV28 and TRBJ2-7; TRBD1 agrees at 7 bases. The CDR3 totals 15 residues. Germline CDR1 is MDHEN and CDR2 is SYDVKM. The V segment lost 5 bases and the J segment 1 base; nucleotides outside the gene matches: 8. The CDR3, as DNA: TGTGCCAGCAGTCCACGCCGGGACAGTTCCTACGAGCAGTACTTC. Its translation is CASSPRRDSSYEQYF.

As DNA, the CDR3 is TGTGCCAGCTCAACCCCACAGGGTAGAAATTCACCCCTCCACTTT. Encoded protein: CASSTPQGRNSPLHF. The V call is TRBV18, the J call TRBJ1-6; maybe TRBD1 (6 bases). This CDR3 contains 15 residues. Looked up from germline, CDR1 is KGHSH and CDR2 is LQKENI. V dropped 5 bases and J dropped 7 bases, with 15 bases sitting between them.

As concerns this clone: The sample holds other DNA sequences that translate to the same CDR3. The chain is built from TRBV28 and TRBJ2-5; 9 nucleotides agree with TRBD1. The CDR3 is made up of 14 amino acids. The V gene's germline CDR1 is MDHEN and CDR2 SYDVKM. V lost 6 bases to trimming and J lost 4 bases; unmatched junction nucleotides: 6. The CDR3, as DNA: TGTGCCAGCAGCCTACAGGGGGCTGTAGAGACCCAGTACTTC. This encodes CASSLQGAVETQYF.

V gene TRBV11-2 combines with J gene TRBJ2-2; 10 bases align to TRBD2. The V gene end was trimmed by 4 bases and the J gene end by 3 bases; junction bases not matched to a gene: 2. Germline assignment: CDR1 SGHAT and CDR2 FQNNGV. The CDR3 runs to 15 residues. CDR3 sequence: CASSWTSGYTGELFF. CDR3 DNA sequence: TGTGCCAGCAGCTGGACTAGCGGTTACACCGGGGAGCTGTTTTTT.

The V gene is TRBV13, the J gene TRBJ2-3, with D possibly matching TRBD2 (5 bases). V lost 5 bases to trimming and J lost 4 bases, with 16 bases between them. CDR3 size: 15 residues. Germline V lookup: CDR1 PRHDT, CDR2 FYEKMQ (reference sequence). CDR3 loop: CASSREGVLADTQYF. CDR3 sequence (DNA): TGTGCCAGCAGCCGAGAGGGTGTACTCGCAGATACGCAGTATTTT.

This clone was found a few times. The chain has TRBV9 and TRBJ2-2; D perhaps matches TRBD2 (6 bases). V shed 1 base and J shed 0 bases, with 10 bases lying between them. The CDR3 length is 16 residues. CDR1 is SGDLS, CDR2 YYNGEE, per germline. CDR3 protein: CASSVLASTNTGELFF. CDR3 DNA: TGTGCCAGCAGCGTACTAGCGAGTACGAACACCGGGGAGCTGTTTTTT.

V usage is TRBV5-1 and J usage is TRBJ1-2; D call uncertain. Germline values: CDR1 SGHRS, CDR2 YFSETQ. Trimming pared 7 bases from V and 4 bases from J, leaving 14 bases between. This CDR3 spans 13 amino acids. The CDR3 coding sequence is TGCGCCAGCTGGACTGGAGGCCTCTATGGCTACACCTTC. This codes for CASWTGGLYGYTF.

This chain uses TRBV10-1 with TRBJ2-6; D tentatively reads TRBD1 or TRBD2 (5 bases each). The CDR3 has 18 amino acids. Between the trimmed V and J ends, which lost 1 base and 0 bases, there was a span of 13 bases. Germline loops: CDR1 WNHNN, CDR2 SYGVQD (reference sequence). The CDR3 coding sequence is TGCGCCAGCAGTGAGTGGGGACGGAGATACTCTGGGGCCAACGTCCTGACTTTC. Amino acids: CASSEWGRRYSGANVLTF.

The gene calls are TRBV15 and TRBJ2-7; 8 positions match TRBD1. Germline CDR1 LNHNV, CDR2 YYDKDF (reference sequence). V shed 1 base and J 0 bases; nucleotides not matched to a gene: 11. The CDR3 contains 18 residues. CDR3 bases: TGTGCCACCAGCAGAGTAAACAGGGGGAATTCCTTCTCCTACGAGCAGTACTTC. Protein sequence: CATSRVNRGNSFSYEQYF.

This chain joins TRBV11-2 and TRBJ2-7; D unresolved. Trimming shortened V by 1 base and J by 0 bases, and 7 bases separated the two germline ends. This CDR3 is built from 14 residues. Germline CDR1 is SGHAT and CDR2 is FQNNGV. In DNA, the CDR3 is TGTGCCAGCAGCTTAGCGTCCGCCTCCTACGAGCAGTACTTC. Amino acids: CASSLASASYEQYF.

A word on this clone: A much bigger clone sits one base away, suggesting this may be a read error. The V and J genes are TRBV7-8 and TRBJ2-3; 8 nucleotides align to TRBD1. The CDR3 covers 15 residues. Trimming took 5 bases from V and 2 from J; bases not matched to a gene: 6. In germline, CDR1 is SGHVS, CDR2 FQNEAQ. The CDR3 spells CASSARQGTTDTQYF. The CDR3 DNA reads as TGTGCCAGCAGCGCCCGACAGGGGACCACAGATACGCAGTATTTT.

The chain recombines TRBV5-1 with TRBJ1-1; D not resolved. CDR1 and CDR2 (germline): SGHRS, YFSETQ. The length of the CDR3 is 16 residues. Trimming took off 4 bases at V and 6 bases at J, with 22 bases between the two ends. CDR3 protein: CASSPGGGVGFPEAFF. Written as DNA, the CDR3 is TGCGCCAGCAGCCCTGGCGGAGGAGTGGGGTTCCCTGAAGCTTTCTTT.

This clone appeared a few times. V gene TRBV14 combines with J gene TRBJ2-1; TRBD2 matches 8 bases. The V and J ends lost 4 bases and 2 bases, in that order; junction bases with no gene match: 10. CDR1 SGHDN and CDR2 FVKESK come from the germline V gene. The CDR3 extends over 17 amino acids. CDR3: CASSPRPGLATYNEQFF. The CDR3 DNA sequence: TGTGCCAGCAGCCCGAGACCTGGACTAGCCACCTACAATGAGCAGTTCTTC.

This sequence joins TRBV6-6 and TRBJ1-3, with D maybe TRBD1 (5 bases). This CDR3 is built from 14 residues. The V end lost 5 bases, the J end lost 0 bases, and 8 bases lay between the germline ends. Germline CDR1 and CDR2: MNHNY and SVGAGI (reference sequence). This CDR3 reads CASSQGRSGNTIYF. The DNA of the CDR3 is TGTGCCAGCAGTCAGGGACGCTCTGGAAACACCATATATTTT.

The gene calls are TRBV10-3 and TRBJ2-1; maybe TRBD2 (6 bases). CDR3 length: 16 residues. Per the germline V gene, CDR1 is ENHRY and CDR2 is SYGVKD. Deletions cut 10 bases from V and 0 bases from J, with 19 bases between. Here the CDR3 reads CATSGSSGLSYNEQFF. The CDR3 nucleotides are TGTGCCACATCAGGATCAAGCGGGCTCTCCTACAATGAGCAGTTCTTC.

The chain carries TRBV2 and TRBJ1-4; D remains ambiguous. Germline V gene data show CDR1 as SNHLY and CDR2 as FYNNEI. V lost 2 bases and J 5 bases, leaving 6 bases between the germline ends. The CDR3 runs 13 residues. The CDR3 loop reads CASSELENEKLFF. The CDR3 nucleotides read TGTGCCAGCAGTGAATTAGAAAATGAAAAACTGTTTTTT.

The V and J genes are TRBV5-1 and TRBJ1-3; 8 nucleotides match TRBD1. Germline lookup yields CDR1 SGHRS and CDR2 YFSETQ. CDR3 length: 14 amino acids. The trim removed 7 bases at V and 6 bases at J, leaving 9 bases unmatched. CDR3 protein: CASGPGQVENTIYF. DNA for the CDR3: TGCGCCAGCGGCCCGGGACAGGTGGAAAACACCATATATTTT.